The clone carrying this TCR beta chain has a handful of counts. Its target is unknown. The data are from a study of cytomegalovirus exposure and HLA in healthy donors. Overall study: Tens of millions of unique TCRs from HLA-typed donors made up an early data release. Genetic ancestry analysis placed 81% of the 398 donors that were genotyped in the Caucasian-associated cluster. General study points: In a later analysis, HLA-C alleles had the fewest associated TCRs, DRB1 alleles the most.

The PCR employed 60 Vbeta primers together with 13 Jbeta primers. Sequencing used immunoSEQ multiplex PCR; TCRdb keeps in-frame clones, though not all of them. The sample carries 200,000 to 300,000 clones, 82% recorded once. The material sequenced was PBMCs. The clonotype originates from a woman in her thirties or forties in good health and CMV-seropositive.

The CDR3 protein is CASSPIERSNTEAFF. The CDR3 bases are TGTGCCAGCAGCCCGATAGAGAGGTCGAACACTGAAGCTTTCTTT. The V gene is TRBV5-6, the J gene TRBJ1-1; D uncertain. The germline V gene encodes CDR1 SGHDT and CDR2 YYEEEE. The V and J ends lost 4 bases and 1 base respectively, with 14 bases between them. CDR3 length equals 15 residues.